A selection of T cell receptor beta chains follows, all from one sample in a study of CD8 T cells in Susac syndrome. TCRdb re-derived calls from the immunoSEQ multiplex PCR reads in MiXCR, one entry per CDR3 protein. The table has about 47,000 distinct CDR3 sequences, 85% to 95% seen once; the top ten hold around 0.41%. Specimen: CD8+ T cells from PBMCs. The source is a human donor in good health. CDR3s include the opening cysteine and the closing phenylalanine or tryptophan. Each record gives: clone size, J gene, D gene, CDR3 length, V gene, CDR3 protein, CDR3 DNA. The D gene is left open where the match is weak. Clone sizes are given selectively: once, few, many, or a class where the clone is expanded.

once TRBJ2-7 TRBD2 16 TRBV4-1 CASSQVPSGGTYEQYF TGCGCCAGCAGCCAAGTTCCTAGCGGCGGGACTTACGAGCAGTACTTC
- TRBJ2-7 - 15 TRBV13 CASSHRKTGYYEQYF TGTGCCAGCAGCCATCGGAAAACAGGCTACTACGAGCAGTACTTC
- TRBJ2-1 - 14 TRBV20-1 CSARSLDTYNEQFF TGCAGTGCTAGATCACTAGATACCTACAATGAGCAGTTCTTC
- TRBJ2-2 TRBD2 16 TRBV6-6 CASSYTPGLGTGELFF TGTGCCAGCAGCTATACCCCGGGACTAGGCACCGGGGAGCTGTTTTTT
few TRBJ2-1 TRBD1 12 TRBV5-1 CASSWTGAEQFF TGCGCCAGCAGCTGGACAGGGGCTGAGCAGTTCTTC
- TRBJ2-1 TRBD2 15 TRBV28 CASSSRLAGYNEQFF TGTGCCAGCAGTTCGCGACTAGCGGGTTACAATGAGCAGTTCTTC
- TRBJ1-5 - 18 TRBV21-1 CASSADGGEVLSNQPQHF TGTGCCAGCAGCGCGGACGGGGGGGAGGTCTTGAGCAATCAGCCCCAGCATTTT
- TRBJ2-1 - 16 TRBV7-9 CASSPPGTTTYNEQFF TGTGCCAGCAGCCCGCCCGGAACTACGACCTACAATGAGCAGTTCTTC
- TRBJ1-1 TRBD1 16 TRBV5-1 CASSDGQGAGNTEAFF TGCGCCAGCAGCGATGGACAGGGGGCAGGGAACACTGAAGCTTTCTTT
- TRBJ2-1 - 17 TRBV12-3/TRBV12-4 CASSPGPRSGKSNEQFF TGTGCCAGCAGCCCGGGGCCCCGAAGTGGTAAGAGCAATGAGCAGTTCTTC
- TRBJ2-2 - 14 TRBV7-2 CASTTTWGGGELFF TGTGCCAGCACCACCACCTGGGGCGGCGGGGAGCTGTTTTTT
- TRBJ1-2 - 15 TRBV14 CASSQAAWGTDGYTF TGTGCCAGCAGCCAAGCCGCGTGGGGGACGGACGGCTACACCTTC
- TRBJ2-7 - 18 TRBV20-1 CSARDLETRAGYGYEQYF TGCAGTGCTAGAGATTTAGAAACTCGGGCGGGGTATGGCTACGAGCAGTACTTC
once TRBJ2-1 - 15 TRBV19 CASSIPNTGCDEQFF TGTGCCAGTAGTATCCCAAACACAGGGTGCGATGAGCAGTTCTTC
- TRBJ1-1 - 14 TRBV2 CASSEERPNTEAFF TGTGCCAGCAGTGAGGAGCGACCGAACACTGAAGCTTTCTTT
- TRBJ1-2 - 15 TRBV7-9 CASSSGTPVTGGYTF TGTGCCAGCAGCTCCGGGACACCCGTAACGGGAGGCTACACCTTC
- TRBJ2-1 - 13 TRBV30 CAWSELVDNEQFF TGTGCCTGGAGTGAACTAGTAGACAATGAGCAGTTCTTC
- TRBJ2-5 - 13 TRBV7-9 CASSLPLRQTQYF TGTGCCAGCAGCTTACCCCTTCGGCAGACCCAGTACTTC
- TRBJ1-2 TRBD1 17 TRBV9 CASSGGTEIFANYGYTF TGTGCCAGCAGCGGAGGGACAGAGATTTTCGCTAACTATGGCTACACCTTC
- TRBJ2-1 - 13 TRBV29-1 CSVEDPIGYEQFF TGCAGCGTTGAAGATCCGATCGGCTATGAGCAGTTCTTC
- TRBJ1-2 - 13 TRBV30 CAWRTTGADGYTF TGTGCCTGGAGGACAACGGGGGCGGATGGCTACACCTTC
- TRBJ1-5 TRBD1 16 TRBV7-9 CASSSGPRGRGQPQHF TGTGCCAGCAGCTCGGGCCCCAGGGGGCGCGGGCAGCCCCAGCATTTT
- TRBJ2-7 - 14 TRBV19 CASKVATGIHEQYF TGTGCCAGTAAGGTGGCGACGGGCATTCACGAGCAGTACTTC
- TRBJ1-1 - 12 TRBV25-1 CASSQGLSDAFF TGTGCCAGCAGCCAGGGACTTTCTGATGCTTTCTTT
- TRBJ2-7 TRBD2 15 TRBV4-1 CASSQARLAGHEQYF TGCGCCAGCAGCCAAGCGAGACTAGCGGGCCACGAGCAGTACTTC
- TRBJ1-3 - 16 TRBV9 CASSVGTTRSGNTIYF TGTGCCAGCAGCGTAGGGACAACCCGCTCTGGAAACACCATATATTTT
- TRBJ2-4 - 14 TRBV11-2 CASSLSLAKNIQYF TGTGCCAGCAGCTTAAGTCTAGCCAAAAACATTCAGTACTTC
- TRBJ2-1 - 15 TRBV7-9 CASSQQEWLENEQFF TGTGCCAGCAGCCAACAGGAGTGGTTGGAGAATGAGCAGTTCTTC
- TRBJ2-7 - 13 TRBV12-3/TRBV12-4 CASSAGIVYEQYF TGTGCCAGCAGTGCAGGGATAGTATACGAGCAGTACTTC
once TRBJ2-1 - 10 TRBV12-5 CASGQYEQFF TGTGCTAGTGGACAGTATGAGCAGTTCTTC
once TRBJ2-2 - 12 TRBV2 CASSSGQRKLFF TGTGCCAGCAGTTCAGGACAGAGGAAGTTGTTTTTT
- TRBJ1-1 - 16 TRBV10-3 CAISESRAGSNTEAFF TGTGCCATCAGTGAGTCGAGGGCAGGGAGCAACACTGAAGCTTTCTTT
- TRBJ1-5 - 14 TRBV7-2 CASSELYSNQPQHF TGTGCCAGCAGCGAGTTATATAGCAATCAGCCCCAGCATTTT
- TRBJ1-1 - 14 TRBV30 CASLGVTTNTEAFF TGTGCCTCCCTCGGGGTGACTACTAACACTGAAGCTTTCTTT
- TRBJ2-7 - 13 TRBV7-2 CASSFDSSYEQYF TGTGCCAGCAGCTTCGACAGCTCCTACGAGCAGTACTTC
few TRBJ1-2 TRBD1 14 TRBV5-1 CASSLGVGTDGYTF TGCGCCAGCAGCTTGGGCGTGGGGACAGATGGCTACACCTTC
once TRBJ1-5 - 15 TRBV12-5 CASGLGFEGNQPQHF TGTGCTAGTGGTTTGGGGTTCGAGGGCAATCAGCCCCAGCATTTT
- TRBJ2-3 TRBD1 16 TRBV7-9 CASSDTGTGVSDTQYF TGTGCCAGCAGCGACACCGGGACAGGGGTGTCAGATACGCAGTATTTT
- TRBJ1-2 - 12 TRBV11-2 CASSSRAYGYTF TGTGCCAGCAGCTCCCGGGCCTATGGCTACACCTTC
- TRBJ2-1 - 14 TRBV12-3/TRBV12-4 CASSPGQANNEQFF TGTGCCAGCAGTCCGGGACAAGCAAACAATGAGCAGTTCTTC
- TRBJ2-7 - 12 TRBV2 CASIQGTYEQYF TGTGCCAGCATTCAGGGTACCTACGAGCAGTACTTC
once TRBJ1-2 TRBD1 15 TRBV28 CASSSRQGAFYGYTF TGTGCCAGCAGTTCCCGACAGGGGGCTTTCTATGGCTACACCTTC
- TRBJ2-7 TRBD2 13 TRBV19 CASSISGRNEQYF TGTGCCAGTAGTATTAGCGGGAGGAACGAGCAGTACTTC
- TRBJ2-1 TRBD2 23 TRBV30 CAWIPTGGHLGTSGRPSYNEQFF TGTGCCTGGATCCCTACGGGAGGGCATTTGGGGACTAGCGGGAGGCCCTCCTACAATGAGCAGTTCTTC
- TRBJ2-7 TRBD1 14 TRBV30 CAWSPGKGAYEQYF TGTGCCTGGAGTCCAGGGAAGGGGGCTTACGAGCAGTACTTC
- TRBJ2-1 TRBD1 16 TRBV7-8 CASSLGWTGGYNEQFF TGTGCCAGCAGCTTAGGGTGGACAGGGGGCTACAATGAGCAGTTCTTC
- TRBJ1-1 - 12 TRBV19 CVTYGGGTEAFF TGTGTCACATATGGGGGAGGAACTGAAGCTTTCTTT
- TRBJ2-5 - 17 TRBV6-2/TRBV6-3 CASSLGGREPPGETQYF TGTGCCAGCAGCCTAGGGGGGCGGGAGCCCCCGGGAGAGACCCAGTACTTC
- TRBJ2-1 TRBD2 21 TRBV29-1 CSVVGLAGDKSLMSSYNEQFF TGCAGCGTTGTTGGGCTAGCGGGAGACAAATCCCTGATGAGCTCCTACAATGAGCAGTTCTTC
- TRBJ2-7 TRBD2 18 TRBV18 CASSTSDPTSGSPYEQYF TGTGCCAGCTCGACAAGTGACCCGACTAGCGGGAGCCCCTACGAGCAGTACTTC
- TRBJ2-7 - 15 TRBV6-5 CASSYSPENPSEQYF TGTGCCAGCAGTTACTCCCCGGAGAATCCCAGCGAGCAGTACTTC
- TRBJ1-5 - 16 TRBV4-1 CASSQLIGTGDQPQHF TGCGCCAGCAGCCAACTTATAGGGACGGGGGATCAGCCCCAGCATTTT
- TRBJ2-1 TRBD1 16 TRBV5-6 CASSLRDREVYNEQFF TGTGCCAGCAGCCTCCGGGACAGGGAGGTTTACAATGAGCAGTTCTTC
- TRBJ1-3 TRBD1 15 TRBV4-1 CASSQLTGSGNTIYF TGCGCCAGCAGCCAGTTGACAGGGAGCGGAAACACCATATATTTT